This T cell receptor (beta chain) was captured by sequencing in a study of blood T cell repertoires in COVID-19. Across the whole study: Sample material is recorded as cDNA or gDNA derived from T cells, B-cell-depleted T cells, or PBMCs.

The V gene lost 1 base and the J gene lost 6 bases, with 9 bases spanning the gap. CDR1 is SNHLY, CDR2 FYNNEI, per germline. This CDR3 has 13 residues. This clone was seen only a few times. Libraries were prepared by immunoSEQ multiplex PCR; TCRdb keeps only in-frame clonotypes and omits some of them. The sample has 150,000 or so clones; 87% are singletons. This clonotype originated in a human donor in a cohort sampled during active COVID-19. V is TRBV2 and J is TRBJ1-1; TRBD1 might be the D (6 bases). The specimen was peripheral blood. The CDR3 is CASSEVRTAEAFF. CDR3 DNA: TGTGCCAGCAGTGAAGTTCGGACAGCTGAAGCTTTCTTT.